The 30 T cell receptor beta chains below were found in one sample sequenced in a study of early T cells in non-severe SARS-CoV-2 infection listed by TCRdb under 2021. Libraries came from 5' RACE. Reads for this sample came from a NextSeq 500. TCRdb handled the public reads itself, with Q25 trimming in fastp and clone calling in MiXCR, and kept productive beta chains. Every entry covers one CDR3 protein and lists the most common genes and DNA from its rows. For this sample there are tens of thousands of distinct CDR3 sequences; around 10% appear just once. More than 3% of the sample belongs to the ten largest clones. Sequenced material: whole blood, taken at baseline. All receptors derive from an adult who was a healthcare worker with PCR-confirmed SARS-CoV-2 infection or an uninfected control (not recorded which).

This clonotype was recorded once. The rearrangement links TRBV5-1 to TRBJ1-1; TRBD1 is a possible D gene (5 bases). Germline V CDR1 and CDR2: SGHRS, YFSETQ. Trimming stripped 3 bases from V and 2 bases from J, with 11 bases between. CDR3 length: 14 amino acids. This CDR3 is CASSSTAGNTEAFF. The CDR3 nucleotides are TGCGCCAGCAGCTCGACAGCGGGAAACACTGAAGCTTTCTTT.

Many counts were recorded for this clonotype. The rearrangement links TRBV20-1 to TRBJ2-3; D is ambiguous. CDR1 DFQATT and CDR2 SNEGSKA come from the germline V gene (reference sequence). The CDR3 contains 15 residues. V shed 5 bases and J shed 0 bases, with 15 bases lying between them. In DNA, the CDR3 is TGCAGTGCTCTCGACGGAAAATCTAGCACAGATACGCAGTATTTT. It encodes CSALDGKSSTDTQYF.

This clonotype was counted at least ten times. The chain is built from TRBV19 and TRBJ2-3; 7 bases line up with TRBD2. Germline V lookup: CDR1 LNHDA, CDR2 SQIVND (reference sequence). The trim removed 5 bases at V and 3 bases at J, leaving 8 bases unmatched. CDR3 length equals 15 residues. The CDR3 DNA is TGTGCCAGTAGTGTCTCTAGCGGACGGACAGATACGCAGTATTTT. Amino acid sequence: CASSVSSGRTDTQYF.

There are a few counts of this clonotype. This CDR3 is CASSFSREAYGYTF. The CDR3 coding sequence is TGTGCCAGCAGTTTCAGCAGGGAAGCCTATGGCTACACCTTC. The V call is TRBV6-5, the J call TRBJ1-2, with a tentative D call TRBD1 (5 bases). Germline-derived CDR1 and CDR2 are MNHEY and SVGAGI. V lost 4 bases to trimming and J lost 4 bases, with 13 bases between them. The CDR3 spans 14 residues.

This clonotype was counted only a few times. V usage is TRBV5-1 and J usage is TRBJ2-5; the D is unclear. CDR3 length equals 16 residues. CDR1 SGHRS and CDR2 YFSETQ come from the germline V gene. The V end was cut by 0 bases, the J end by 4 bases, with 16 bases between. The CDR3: CASSLGARRGGETQYF. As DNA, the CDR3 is TGCGCCAGCAGCTTGGGGGCACGGCGAGGCGGAGAGACCCAGTACTTC.

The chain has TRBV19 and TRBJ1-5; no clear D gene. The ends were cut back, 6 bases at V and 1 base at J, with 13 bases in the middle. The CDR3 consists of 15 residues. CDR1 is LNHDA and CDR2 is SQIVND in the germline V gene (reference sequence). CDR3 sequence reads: CASRLQPLSNQPQHF. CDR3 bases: TGTGCCAGTAGGCTACAGCCCTTAAGCAATCAGCCCCAGCATTTT.

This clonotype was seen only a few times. The chain's CDR3 is CASSWTSEGYYEQYF. DNA for the CDR3: TGTGCCAGCAGCTGGACTAGCGAGGGTTACTACGAGCAGTACTTC. The chain is built from TRBV6-5 and TRBJ2-7, with TRBD2 identical over 9 bases. V lost 6 bases and J lost 3; bases outside the gene matches: 9. Germline lookup yields CDR1 MNHEY and CDR2 SVGAGI. The CDR3 runs 15 residues.

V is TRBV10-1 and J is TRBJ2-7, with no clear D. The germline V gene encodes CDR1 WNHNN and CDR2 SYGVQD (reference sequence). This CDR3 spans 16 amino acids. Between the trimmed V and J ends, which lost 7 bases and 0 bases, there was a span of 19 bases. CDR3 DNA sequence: TGCGCCAGCATGATTTCTCGTCGGATCTCCTCCTACGAGCAGTACTTC. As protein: CASMISRRISSYEQYF.

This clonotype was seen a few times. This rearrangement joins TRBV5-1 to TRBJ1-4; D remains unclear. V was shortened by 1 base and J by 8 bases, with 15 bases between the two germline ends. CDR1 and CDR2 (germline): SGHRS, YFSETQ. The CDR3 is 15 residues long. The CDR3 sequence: CASSLMVGSTEKLFF. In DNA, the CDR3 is TGCGCCAGCAGCTTGATGGTCGGGTCCACAGAAAAACTGTTTTTT. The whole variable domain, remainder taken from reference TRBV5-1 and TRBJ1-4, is KAGVTQTPRYLIKTRGQQVTLSCSPISGHRSVSWYQQTPGQGLQFLFEYFSETQRNKGNFPGRFSGRQFSNSRSEMNVSTLELGDSALYLCASSLMVGSTEKLFFGSGTQLSVL.

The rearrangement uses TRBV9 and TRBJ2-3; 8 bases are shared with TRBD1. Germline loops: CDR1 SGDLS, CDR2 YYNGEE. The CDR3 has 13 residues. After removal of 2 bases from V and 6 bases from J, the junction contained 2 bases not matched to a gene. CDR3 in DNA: TGTGCCAGCAGCGTCGACAGGGGTGATACGCAGTATTTT. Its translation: CASSVDRGDTQYF.

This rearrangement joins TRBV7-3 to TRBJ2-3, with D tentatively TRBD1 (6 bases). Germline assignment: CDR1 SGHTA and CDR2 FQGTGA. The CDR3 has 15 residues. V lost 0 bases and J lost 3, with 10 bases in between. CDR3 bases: TGTGCCAGCAGCTTAACGGTACAGGGAACAGATACGCAGTATTTT. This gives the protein CASSLTVQGTDTQYF.

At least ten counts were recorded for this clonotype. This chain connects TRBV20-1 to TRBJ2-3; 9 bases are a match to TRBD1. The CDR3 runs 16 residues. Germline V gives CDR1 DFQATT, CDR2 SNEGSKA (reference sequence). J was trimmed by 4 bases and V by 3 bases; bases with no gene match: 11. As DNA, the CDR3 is TGCAGTGCTAGCAACCGGGACAGGGTGACCGCAGATACGCAGTATTTT. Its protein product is CSASNRDRVTADTQYF.

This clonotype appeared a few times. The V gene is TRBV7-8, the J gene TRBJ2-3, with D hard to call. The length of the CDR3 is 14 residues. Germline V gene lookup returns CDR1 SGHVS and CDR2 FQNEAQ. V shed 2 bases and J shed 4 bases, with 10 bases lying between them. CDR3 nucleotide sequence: TGTGCCAGCAGCTTAAACGTAGGACCAGATACGCAGTATTTT. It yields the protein CASSLNVGPDTQYF.

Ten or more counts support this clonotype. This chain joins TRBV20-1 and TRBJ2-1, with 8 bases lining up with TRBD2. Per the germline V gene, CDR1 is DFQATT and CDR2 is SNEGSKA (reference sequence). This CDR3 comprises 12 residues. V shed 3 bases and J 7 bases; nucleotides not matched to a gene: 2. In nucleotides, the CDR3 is TGCAGTGCTAGTTCTAGCGGGAATGAGCAGTTCTTC. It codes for CSASSSGNEQFF.

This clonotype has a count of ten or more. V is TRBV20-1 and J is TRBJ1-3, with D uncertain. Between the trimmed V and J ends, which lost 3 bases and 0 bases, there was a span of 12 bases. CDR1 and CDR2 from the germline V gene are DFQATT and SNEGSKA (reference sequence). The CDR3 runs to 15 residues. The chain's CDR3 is CSASGIPPSGNTIYF. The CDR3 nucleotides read TGCAGTGCTAGTGGAATTCCCCCCTCTGGAAACACCATATATTTT.

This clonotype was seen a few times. The CDR3 coding sequence is TGTGCCAGCAGCCAAGGACAGGATCATTCACCCCTCCACTTT. Its protein product is CASSQGQDHSPLHF. The rearrangement links TRBV5-6 to TRBJ1-6; 7 nucleotides match TRBD1. The CDR3 has 14 amino acids. Germline V gene sequence: CDR1 SGHDT, CDR2 YYEEEE. V was pared by 4 bases and J by 8 bases, with 6 bases of the junction left unmatched.

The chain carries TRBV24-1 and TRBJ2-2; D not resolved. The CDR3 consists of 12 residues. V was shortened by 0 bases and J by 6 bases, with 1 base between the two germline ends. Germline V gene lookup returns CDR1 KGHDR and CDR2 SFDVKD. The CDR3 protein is CATSDLAGELFF. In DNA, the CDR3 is TGTGCCACCAGTGATTTGGCCGGGGAGCTGTTTTTT.

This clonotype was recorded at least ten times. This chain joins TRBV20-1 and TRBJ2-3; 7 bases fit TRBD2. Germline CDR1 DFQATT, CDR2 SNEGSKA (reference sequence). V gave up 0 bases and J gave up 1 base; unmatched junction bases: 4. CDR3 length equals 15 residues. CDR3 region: CSARDPSGGTDTQYF. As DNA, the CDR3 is TGCAGTGCTAGAGATCCGAGCGGGGGCACAGATACGCAGTATTTT.

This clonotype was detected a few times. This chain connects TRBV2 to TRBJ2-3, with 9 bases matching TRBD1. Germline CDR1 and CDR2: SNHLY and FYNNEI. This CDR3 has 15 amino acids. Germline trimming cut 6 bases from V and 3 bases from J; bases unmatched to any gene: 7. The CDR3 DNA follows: TGTGCCAGCAGCCGTTGGGACAGGGCTACAGATACGCAGTATTTT. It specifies CASSRWDRATDTQYF.

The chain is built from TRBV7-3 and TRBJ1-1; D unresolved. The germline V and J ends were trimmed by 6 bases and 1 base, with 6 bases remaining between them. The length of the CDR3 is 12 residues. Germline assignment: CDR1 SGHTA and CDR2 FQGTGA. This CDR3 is CASRNPNTEAFF. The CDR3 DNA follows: TGTGCCAGCAGGAATCCGAACACTGAAGCTTTCTTT.

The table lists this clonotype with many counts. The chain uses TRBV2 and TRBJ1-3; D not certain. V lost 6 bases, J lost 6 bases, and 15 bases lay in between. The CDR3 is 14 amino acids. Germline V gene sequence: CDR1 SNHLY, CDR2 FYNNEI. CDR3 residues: CASRLGSGANTIYF. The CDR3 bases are TGTGCCAGCAGGCTCGGGTCGGGCGCAAACACCATATATTTT.

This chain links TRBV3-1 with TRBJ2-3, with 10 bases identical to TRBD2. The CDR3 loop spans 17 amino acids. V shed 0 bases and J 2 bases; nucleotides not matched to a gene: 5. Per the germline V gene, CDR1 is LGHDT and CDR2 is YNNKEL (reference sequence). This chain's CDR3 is CASSQDRTSGITDTQYF. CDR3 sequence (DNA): TGTGCCAGCAGCCAAGATAGAACTAGCGGGATCACAGATACGCAGTATTTT.

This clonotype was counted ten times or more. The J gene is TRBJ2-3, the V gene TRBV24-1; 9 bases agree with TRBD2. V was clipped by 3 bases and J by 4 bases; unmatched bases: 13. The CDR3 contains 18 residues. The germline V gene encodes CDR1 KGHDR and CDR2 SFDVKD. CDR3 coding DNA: TGTGCCACCAGTGATCCTCGCCTCTTAGCGGGAGTAGCAGATACGCAGTATTTT. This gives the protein CATSDPRLLAGVADTQYF.

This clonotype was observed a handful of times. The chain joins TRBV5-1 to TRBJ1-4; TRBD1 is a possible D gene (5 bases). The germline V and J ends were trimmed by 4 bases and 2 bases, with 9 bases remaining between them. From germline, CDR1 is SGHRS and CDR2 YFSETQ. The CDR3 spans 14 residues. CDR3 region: CASSGGRTNEKLFF. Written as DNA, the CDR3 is TGCGCCAGCAGCGGGGGACGGACTAATGAAAAACTGTTTTTT.

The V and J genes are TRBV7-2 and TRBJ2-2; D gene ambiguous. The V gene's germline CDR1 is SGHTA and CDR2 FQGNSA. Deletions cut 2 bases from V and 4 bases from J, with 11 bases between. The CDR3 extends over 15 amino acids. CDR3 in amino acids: CASSLRTRITGELFF. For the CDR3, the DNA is TGTGCCAGCAGCTTAAGGACCCGTATCACCGGGGAGCTGTTTTTT.

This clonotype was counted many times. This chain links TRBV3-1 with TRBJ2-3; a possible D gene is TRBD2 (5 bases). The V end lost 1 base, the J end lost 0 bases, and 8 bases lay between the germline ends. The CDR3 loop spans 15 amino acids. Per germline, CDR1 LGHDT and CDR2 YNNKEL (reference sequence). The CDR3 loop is CASSQVPGSTDTQYF. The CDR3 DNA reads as TGTGCCAGCAGCCAAGTCCCGGGGAGCACAGATACGCAGTATTTT.

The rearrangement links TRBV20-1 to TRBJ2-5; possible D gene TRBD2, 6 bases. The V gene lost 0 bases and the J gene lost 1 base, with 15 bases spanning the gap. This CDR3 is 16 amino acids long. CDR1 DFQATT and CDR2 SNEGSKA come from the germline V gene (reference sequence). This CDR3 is CSARDTGLTGQETQYF. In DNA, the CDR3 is TGCAGTGCTAGAGATACCGGACTAACGGGCCAAGAGACCCAGTACTTC.

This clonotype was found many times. CDR3 region: CASSLSSGYDQPQHF. CDR3 nucleotides: TGTGCCAGCAGTTTATCTTCAGGGTATGATCAGCCCCAGCATTTT. V and J are TRBV12-3 or TRBV12-4 and TRBJ1-5, with D tentatively TRBD1 (5 bases). The CDR3 runs to 15 residues. The germline V and J ends were trimmed by 2 bases and 5 bases, with 13 bases remaining between them.

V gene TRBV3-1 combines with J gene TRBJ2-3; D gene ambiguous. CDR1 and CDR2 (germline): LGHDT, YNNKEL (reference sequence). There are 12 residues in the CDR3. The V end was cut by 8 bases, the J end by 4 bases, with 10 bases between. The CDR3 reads CASSRIPDTQYF. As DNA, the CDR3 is TGTGCCAGCTCGAGGATCCCAGATACGCAGTATTTT.

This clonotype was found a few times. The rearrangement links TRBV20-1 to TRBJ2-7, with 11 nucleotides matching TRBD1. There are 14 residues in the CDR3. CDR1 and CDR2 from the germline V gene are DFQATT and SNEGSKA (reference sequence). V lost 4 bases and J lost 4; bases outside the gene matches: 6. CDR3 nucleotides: TGCAGTGCTACTCCGGGACAGGGGGAATACGAGCAGTACTTC. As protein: CSATPGQGEYEQYF.